What follows describes a single T cell receptor beta chain. The target antigen is unknown. The sample is drawn from a study of T cell responses to AZD1222 COVID-19 vaccine. Trimming removed 5 bases from V and 4 bases from J, with 15 bases in between. CDR3 length: 15 residues. Germline assignment: CDR1 SGHVS and CDR2 FNYEAQ. Study observations and caveats: In a largely white British group with more females than males, clonal diversity was possibly underestimated. Two AZD1222 administrations were followed by greater Spike-specific TCR breadth and depth. Reportedly, nearly half of unique spike TCRs recognized epitopes outside B.1.351/B.1.1.7 mutations.

Here immunoSEQ multiplex PCR was the method, and the copy in TCRdb shows in-frame clones only, minus some. The data show around 150,000 clones, 94% seen once. Sequencing was performed on peripheral blood, taken on day 0 of AZD1222 vaccination. The V call is TRBV7-6, the J call TRBJ1-3; D perhaps matches TRBD1 (5 bases). The origin of this receptor is an adult in good health. The CDR3 here is CASSPSEGTGNTIYF. CDR3 DNA sequence: TGTGCCAGCAGCCCCTCCGAGGGGACCGGAAACACCATATATTTT.